This TCR beta chain was observed in a study of early T cells in non-severe SARS-CoV-2 infection. The wider study: Sequencing was performed on bulk RNA from unsorted whole blood, leaving chains unpaired.

This clonotype was seen more than once but under ten times. Individual cDNA molecules were tagged with unique molecular identifiers, the study reported. TCRdb independently ran MiXCR on the 5' RACE reads; one entry per CDR3 protein. The profile shows fewer than 85,000 distinct CDR3 sequences, 11% of them singletons. Germline CDR1 is SGHAT and CDR2 is FQNNGV. V gave up 4 bases and J gave up 4 bases, with 9 bases separating them. This CDR3 comprises 13 residues. The receptor was derived from an adult who was a healthcare worker with PCR-confirmed SARS-CoV-2 infection or an uninfected control (not recorded which). The gene calls are TRBV11-2 and TRBJ2-3, with D unresolved. Sequenced here: whole blood, sampled at baseline. The CDR3 DNA sequence: TGTGCCAGCAGCTCGACATACGCAGATACGCAGTATTTT. Its translation is CASSSTYADTQYF. The full variable domain, in which reference TRBV11-2 and TRBJ2-3 provide the parts outside the CDR3, is EAGVAQSPRYKIIEKRQSVAFWCNPISGHATLYWYQQILGQGPKLLIQFQNNGVVDDSQLPKDRFSAERLKGVDSTLKIQPAKLEDSAVYLCASSSTYADTQYFGPGTRLTVL.